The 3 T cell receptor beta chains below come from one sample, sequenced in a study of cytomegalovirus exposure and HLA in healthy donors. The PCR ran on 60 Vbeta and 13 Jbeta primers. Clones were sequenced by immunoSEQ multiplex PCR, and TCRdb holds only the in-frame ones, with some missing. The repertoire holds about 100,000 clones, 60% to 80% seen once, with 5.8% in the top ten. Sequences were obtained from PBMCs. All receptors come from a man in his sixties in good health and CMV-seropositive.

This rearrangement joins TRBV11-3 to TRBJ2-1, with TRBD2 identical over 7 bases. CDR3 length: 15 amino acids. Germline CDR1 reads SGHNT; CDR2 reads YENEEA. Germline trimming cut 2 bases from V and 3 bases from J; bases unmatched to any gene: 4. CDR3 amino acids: CASSLRLADYNEQFF. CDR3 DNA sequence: TGTGCCAGCAGCTTACGTCTAGCGGACTACAATGAGCAGTTCTTC.

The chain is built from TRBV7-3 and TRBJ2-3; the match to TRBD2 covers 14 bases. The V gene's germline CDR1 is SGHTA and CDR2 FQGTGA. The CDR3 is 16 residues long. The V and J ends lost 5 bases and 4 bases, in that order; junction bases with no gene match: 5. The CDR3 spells CASSLRLAGGSDTQYF. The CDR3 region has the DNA TGTGCCAGCAGCCTCCGACTAGCGGGGGGGTCAGATACGCAGTATTTT. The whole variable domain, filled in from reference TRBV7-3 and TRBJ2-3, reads GAGVSQTPSNKVTEKGKYVELRCDPISGHTALYWYRQSLGQGPEFLIYFQGTGAADDSGLPNDRFFAVRPEGSVSTLKIQRTERGDSAVYLCASSLRLAGGSDTQYFGPGTRLTVL.

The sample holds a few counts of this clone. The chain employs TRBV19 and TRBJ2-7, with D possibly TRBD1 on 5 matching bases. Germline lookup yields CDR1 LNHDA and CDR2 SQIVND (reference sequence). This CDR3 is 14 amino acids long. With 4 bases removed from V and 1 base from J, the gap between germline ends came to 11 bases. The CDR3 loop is CASSNRQPSYEQYF. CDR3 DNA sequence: TGTGCCAGTAGTAACCGACAGCCTTCCTACGAGCAGTACTTC.